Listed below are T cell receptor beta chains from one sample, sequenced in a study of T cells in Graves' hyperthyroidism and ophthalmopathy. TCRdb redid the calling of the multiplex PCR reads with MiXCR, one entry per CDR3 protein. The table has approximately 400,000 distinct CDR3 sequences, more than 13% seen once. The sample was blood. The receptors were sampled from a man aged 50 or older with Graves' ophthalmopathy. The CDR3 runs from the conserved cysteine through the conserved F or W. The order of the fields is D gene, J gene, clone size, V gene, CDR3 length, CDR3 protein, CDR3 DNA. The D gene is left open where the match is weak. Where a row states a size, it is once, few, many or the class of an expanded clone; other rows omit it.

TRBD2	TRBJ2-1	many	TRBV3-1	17	CASSSLTSQSSYNEQFF	TGTGCCAGCAGCTCCCTGACTAGCCAGAGCTCCTACAATGAGCAGTTCTTC
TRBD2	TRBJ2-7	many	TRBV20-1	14	CSAPGLAGVGEQYF	TGCAGTGCCCCAGGACTAGCGGGAGTCGGAGAGCAGTACTTC
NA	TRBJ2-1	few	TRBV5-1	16	CASSFGKSYTYNEQFF	TGCGCCAGCAGCTTTGGCAAATCCTATACCTACAATGAGCAGTTCTTC
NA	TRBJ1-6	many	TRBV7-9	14	CASSLSSNNSPLHF	TGTGCCAGCAGCTTAAGCAGCAATAATTCACCCCTCCACTTT
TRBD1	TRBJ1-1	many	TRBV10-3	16	CAIRKQQGALNTEAFF	TGTGCCATCAGGAAGCAACAGGGGGCATTGAACACTGAAGCTTTCTTT
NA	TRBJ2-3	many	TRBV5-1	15	CASSPPRGSTDTQYF	TGCGCCAGCAGTCCCCCCCGCGGGAGCACAGATACGCAGTATTTT
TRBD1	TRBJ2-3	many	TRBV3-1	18	CASSQDNAGQGRADTQYF	TGTGCCAGCAGCCAAGATAACGCCGGACAGGGTCGGGCAGATACGCAGTATTTT
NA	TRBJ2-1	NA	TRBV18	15	CASSPPTNGHGEQFF	TGTGCCAGCTCACCACCTACGAACGGTCATGGTGAGCAGTTCTTC
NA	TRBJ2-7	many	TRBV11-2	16	CASSIRWSGFSYEQYF	TGTGCCAGCAGCATTCGGTGGAGCGGGTTCTCCTACGAGCAGTACTTC
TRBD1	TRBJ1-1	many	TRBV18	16	CASSPLTGGRDTEAFF	TGTGCCAGCTCACCGCTCACAGGGGGACGTGACACTGAAGCTTTCTTT